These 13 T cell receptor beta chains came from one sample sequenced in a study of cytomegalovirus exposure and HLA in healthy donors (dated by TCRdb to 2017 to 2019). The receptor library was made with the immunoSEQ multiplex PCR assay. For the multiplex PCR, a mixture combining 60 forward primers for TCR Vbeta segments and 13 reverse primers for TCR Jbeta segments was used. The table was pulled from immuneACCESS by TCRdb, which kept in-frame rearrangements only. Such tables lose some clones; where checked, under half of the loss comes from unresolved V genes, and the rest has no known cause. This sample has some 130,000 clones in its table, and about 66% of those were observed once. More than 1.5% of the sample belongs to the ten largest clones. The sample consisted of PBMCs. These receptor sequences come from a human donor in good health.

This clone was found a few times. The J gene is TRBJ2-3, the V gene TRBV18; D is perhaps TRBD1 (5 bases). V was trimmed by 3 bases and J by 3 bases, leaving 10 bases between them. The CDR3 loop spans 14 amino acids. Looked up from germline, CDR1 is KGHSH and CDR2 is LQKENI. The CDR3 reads CASSPVRGTDTQYF. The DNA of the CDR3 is TGTGCCAGCTCACCCGTAAGGGGAACAGATACGCAGTATTTT.

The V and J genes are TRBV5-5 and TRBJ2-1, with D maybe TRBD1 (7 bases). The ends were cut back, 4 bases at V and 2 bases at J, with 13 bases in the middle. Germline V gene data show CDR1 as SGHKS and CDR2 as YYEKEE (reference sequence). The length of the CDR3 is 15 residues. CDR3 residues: CASSISGGTYNEQFF. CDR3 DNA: TGTGCCAGCAGCATTTCAGGGGGGACCTACAATGAGCAGTTCTTC.

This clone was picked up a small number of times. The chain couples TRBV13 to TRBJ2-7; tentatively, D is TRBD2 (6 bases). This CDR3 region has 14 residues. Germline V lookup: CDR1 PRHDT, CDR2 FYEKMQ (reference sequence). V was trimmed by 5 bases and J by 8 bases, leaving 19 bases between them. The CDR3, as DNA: TGTGCCAGCAGCCCATGGGAGGCCCGGATCAAGCAGTACTTC. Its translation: CASSPWEARIKQYF.

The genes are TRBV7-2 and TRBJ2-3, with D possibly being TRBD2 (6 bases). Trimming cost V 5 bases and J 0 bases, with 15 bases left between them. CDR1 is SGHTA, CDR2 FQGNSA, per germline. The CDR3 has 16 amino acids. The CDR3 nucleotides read TGTGCCAGCAGCCCCTCCGGGACTGTGAGCACAGATACGCAGTATTTT. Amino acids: CASSPSGTVSTDTQYF.

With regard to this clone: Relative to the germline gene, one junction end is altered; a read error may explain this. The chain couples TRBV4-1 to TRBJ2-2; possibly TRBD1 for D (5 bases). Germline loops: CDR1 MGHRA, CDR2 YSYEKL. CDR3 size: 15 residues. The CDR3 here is CASSPGQDFTGELFF. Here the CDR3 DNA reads TGTGCCAGCAGCCCCGGACAAGACTTTACCGGGGAGCTGTTTTTT.

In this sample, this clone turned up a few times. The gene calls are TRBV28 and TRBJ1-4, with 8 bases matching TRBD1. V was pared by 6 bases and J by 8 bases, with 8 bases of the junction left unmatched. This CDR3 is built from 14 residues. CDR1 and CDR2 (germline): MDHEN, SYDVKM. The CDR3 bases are TGTGCCAGCAGCCAGGACAGGGCGAGGGAAAAACTGTTTTTT. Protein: CASSQDRAREKLFF.

The CDR3 loop is CASSSVGGAGTDTQYF. In nucleotides, the CDR3 is TGTGCCAGCAGTTCCGTGGGTGGGGCAGGCACAGATACGCAGTATTTT. The chain is built from TRBV6-5 and TRBJ2-3; D is possibly TRBD1 (5 bases). V lost 4 bases, J lost 1 base, and 15 bases lay in between. Germline loops: CDR1 MNHEY, CDR2 SVGAGI. The CDR3 covers 16 residues.

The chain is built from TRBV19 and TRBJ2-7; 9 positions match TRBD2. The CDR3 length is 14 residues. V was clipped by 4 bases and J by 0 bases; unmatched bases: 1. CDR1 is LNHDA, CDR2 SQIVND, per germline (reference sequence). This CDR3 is CASSTREGSYEQYF. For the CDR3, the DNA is TGTGCCAGTAGTACGCGGGAGGGCTCCTACGAGCAGTACTTC.

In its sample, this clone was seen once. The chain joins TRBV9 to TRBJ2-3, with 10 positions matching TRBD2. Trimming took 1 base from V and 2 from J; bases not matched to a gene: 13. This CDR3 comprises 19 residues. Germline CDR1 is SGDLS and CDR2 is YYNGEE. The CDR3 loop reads CASSVHLAGAPLVTDTQYF. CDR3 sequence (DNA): TGTGCCAGCAGCGTACATCTAGCGGGAGCCCCCCTAGTCACAGATACGCAGTATTTT.

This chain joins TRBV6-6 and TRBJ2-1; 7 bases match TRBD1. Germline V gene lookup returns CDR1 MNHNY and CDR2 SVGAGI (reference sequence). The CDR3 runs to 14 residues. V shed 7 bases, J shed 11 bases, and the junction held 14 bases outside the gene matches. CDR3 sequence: CASNTGAPSIKQFF. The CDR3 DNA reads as TGTGCCAGCAACACAGGGGCCCCTTCTATCAAGCAGTTCTTC.

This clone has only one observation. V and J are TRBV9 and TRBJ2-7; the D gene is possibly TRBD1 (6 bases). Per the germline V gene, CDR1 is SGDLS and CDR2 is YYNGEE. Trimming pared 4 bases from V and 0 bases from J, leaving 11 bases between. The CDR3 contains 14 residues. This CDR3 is CASSHQDSSYEQYF. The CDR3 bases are TGTGCCAGCAGCCATCAGGACAGCTCCTACGAGCAGTACTTC.

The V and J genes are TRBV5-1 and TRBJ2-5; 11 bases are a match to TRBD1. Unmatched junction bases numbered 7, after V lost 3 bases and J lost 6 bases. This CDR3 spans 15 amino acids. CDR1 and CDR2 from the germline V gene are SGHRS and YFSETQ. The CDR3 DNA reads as TGCGCCAGCAGCTCCCGGGACAGGGGGGGACAGACCCAGTACTTC. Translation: CASSSRDRGGQTQYF. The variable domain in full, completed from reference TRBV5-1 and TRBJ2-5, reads KAGVTQTPRYLIKTRGQQVTLSCSPISGHRSVSWYQQTPGQGLQFLFEYFSETQRNKGNFPGRFSGRQFSNSRSEMNVSTLELGDSALYLCASSSRDRGGQTQYFGPGTRLLVL.

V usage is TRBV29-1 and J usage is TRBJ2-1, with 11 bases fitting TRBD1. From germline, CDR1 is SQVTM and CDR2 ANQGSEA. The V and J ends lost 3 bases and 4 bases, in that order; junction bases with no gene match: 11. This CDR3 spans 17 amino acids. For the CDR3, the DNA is TGCAGCGTTGACCTCTTTATGAGGGACAGGGGGTACAATGAGCAGTTCTTC. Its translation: CSVDLFMRDRGYNEQFF.